The 19 T cell receptor beta chains below were found in one sample sequenced in a study of vaccination and CD4 T cells after COVID-19. Treatment reported: roughly ten-day PBMC culture with coronavirus spike peptide pools or control peptides (ViraFEST assay). Cultured CD4+ T-cell DNA underwent Oncomine TCR Beta short-read sequencing. TCRdb re-analysed the PCR reads in MiXCR, keeping a single row per CDR3 protein. The table records several thousand distinct CDR3 sequences, about 67% of them present only once. No cognate antigen is known for these TCRs. Material for sequencing was CD4+ T cells from blood, cultured in vitro. These receptors originate from a human donor who had recovered from COVID-19.

V is TRBV27 and J is TRBJ2-7; either TRBD1 or TRBD2 may fit D (5 bases each). V was shortened by 4 bases and J by 3 bases, with 16 bases between the two germline ends. The CDR3 is 15 residues long. Germline V gives CDR1 MNHEY, CDR2 SMNVEV (reference sequence). The CDR3 here is CASSSWDAGRYEQYF. In DNA, the CDR3 is TGTGCCAGCAGTTCCTGGGACGCCGGTCGCTACGAGCAGTACTTC.

The chain uses TRBV7-9 and TRBJ2-3; 7 nucleotides align to TRBD1. The V gene end was trimmed by 7 bases and the J gene end by 0 bases; junction bases not matched to a gene: 4. Looked up from germline, CDR1 is SEHNR and CDR2 is FQNEAQ (reference sequence). CDR3 size: 14 residues. CDR3 amino acids: CASNRQGSTDTQYF. DNA for the CDR3: TGTGCCAGCAATAGACAGGGCAGCACAGATACGCAGTATTTT. The full variable domain, in which reference TRBV7-9 and TRBJ2-3 provide the parts outside the CDR3, is DTGVSQNPRHKITKRGQNVTFRCDPISEHNRLYWYRQTLGQGPEFLTYFQNEAQLEKSRLLSDRFSAERPKGSFSTLEIQRTEQGDSAMYLCASNRQGSTDTQYFGPGTRLTVL.

The chain joins TRBV7-2 to TRBJ2-7, with D possibly TRBD1 on 6 matching bases. The V end was cut by 3 bases, the J end by 3 bases, with 12 bases between. The CDR3 length is 14 residues. Germline V CDR1 and CDR2: SGHTA, FQGNSA. DNA for the CDR3: TGTGCCAGCAGCTTGATCAGGGGAAACTACGAGCAGTACTTC. It specifies CASSLIRGNYEQYF.

The chain joins TRBV27 to TRBJ2-3; D not resolved. V was clipped by 6 bases and J by 1 base, with 8 bases between them. Per the germline V gene, CDR1 is MNHEY and CDR2 is SMNVEV (reference sequence). CDR3 length: 13 residues. CDR3 residues: CASRLTRTDTQYF. CDR3 nucleotides: TGTGCCAGCAGGCTCACCCGCACAGATACGCAGTATTTT.

This chain uses TRBV29-1 with TRBJ1-5; TRBD1 aligns across 9 bases. V shed 5 bases and J 3 bases; nucleotides not matched to a gene: 5. Germline V gene data show CDR1 as SQVTM and CDR2 as ANQGSEA. The CDR3 length is 14 residues. CDR3 nucleotides: TGCAGCGTTTTCCGGGACAGGGTCAATCAGCCCCAGCATTTT. Its translation is CSVFRDRVNQPQHF.

The chain is built from TRBV20-1 and TRBJ2-7; D may correspond to TRBD1 or TRBD2 (5 bases each). Germline assignment: CDR1 DFQATT and CDR2 SNEGSKA (reference sequence). Trimming left V 3 bases short and J 0 bases short, with 15 bases between. The CDR3 has 15 residues. The CDR3 sequence: CSASFSGASSYEQYF. The CDR3 DNA sequence: TGCAGTGCTAGCTTCTCCGGGGCTTCCTCCTACGAGCAGTACTTC.

This rearrangement joins TRBV12-3 or TRBV12-4 to TRBJ2-5; the D call may be TRBD1 or TRBD2 (5 bases each). The CDR3 is made up of 13 amino acids. Trimming left V 3 bases short and J 4 bases short, with 9 bases between. This chain's CDR3 is CASSLGVTETQYF. CDR3 sequence (DNA): TGTGCCAGCAGTTTGGGGGTAACAGAGACCCAGTACTTC.

The table lists this clonotype with a few counts. CDR3 loop: CASSQDWNTDTQYF. In DNA, the CDR3 is TGCGCCAGCAGCCAAGATTGGAACACGGATACGCAGTATTTT. V gene TRBV4-3 combines with J gene TRBJ2-3; D remains ambiguous. The CDR3 contains 14 residues. Trimming shortened V by 0 bases and J by 6 bases, and 10 bases separated the two germline ends. Germline values: CDR1 LGHNA, CDR2 YSLEER.

This chain connects TRBV20-1 to TRBJ2-3, with 7 bases fitting TRBD2. This CDR3 has 15 amino acids. Germline CDR1 DFQATT, CDR2 SNEGSKA (reference sequence). J was trimmed by 7 bases and V by 3 bases; bases with no gene match: 13. The CDR3: CSARRSGAKGNTQYF. The CDR3 nucleotides are TGCAGTGCTAGGAGGAGCGGGGCCAAGGGGAATACGCAGTATTTT.

The J gene is TRBJ2-7, the V gene TRBV24-1, with a possible D match to TRBD1 (5 bases). The CDR3 consists of 13 residues. V lost 3 bases, J lost 3 bases, and 8 bases lay in between. Germline V gene data show CDR1 as KGHDR and CDR2 as SFDVKD. The CDR3 coding sequence is TGTGCCACCAGTGATGCAGGGCACTACGAGCAGTACTTC. Translated: CATSDAGHYEQYF.

This CDR3 reads CASSYDRTSGPQYF. The CDR3, as DNA: TGTGCCAGCAGTTACGATCGGACTAGCGGACCGCAGTATTTT. This chain joins TRBV6-2 or TRBV6-3 and TRBJ2-3, with 10 bases matching TRBD2. Germline V gene lookup returns CDR1 MNHEY and CDR2 SVGEGT. V was pared by 2 bases and J by 10 bases, with 6 bases of the junction left unmatched. This CDR3 contains 14 residues.

This clonotype was seen only a few times. The V gene is TRBV19, the J gene TRBJ2-5; D could derive from TRBD1 or TRBD2 (5 bases each). Germline V CDR1 and CDR2: LNHDA, SQIVND (reference sequence). CDR3 length: 16 amino acids. Trimming shortened V by 4 bases and J by 1 base, and 16 bases separated the two germline ends. CDR3 coding DNA: TGTGCCAGTAGTACCCTGGATGGGGGACGCCAAGAGACCCAGTACTTC. Translated, it gives CASSTLDGGRQETQYF.

The V gene is TRBV2, the J gene TRBJ2-2; TRBD2 matches at 8 bases. Germline lookup yields CDR1 SNHLY and CDR2 FYNNEI. This CDR3 is 15 amino acids long. V gave up 6 bases and J gave up 1 base; unmatched junction bases: 4. CDR3 in amino acids: CASRTSGGNTGELFF. CDR3 bases: TGTGCCAGCAGGACGAGCGGGGGGAACACCGGGGAGCTGTTTTTT.

This clonotype was counted a few times. The junction departs from the called germline gene at one end, perhaps through a read error. The CDR3 nucleotides are TGTGCTAGCAGCCAGAGACAGGGGGCTGAAGCTTTCTTT. This gives the protein CASSQRQGAEAFF. The genes are TRBV7-7 and TRBJ1-1; 9 bases align to TRBD1. CDR1 is SSHAT, CDR2 FNYEAQ, per germline (reference sequence). The CDR3 spans 13 residues. The entire variable domain, with the rest obtained from reference TRBV7-7 and TRBJ1-1, is as follows: GAGVSQSPRYKVTKRGQDVTLRCDPISSHATLYWYQQALGQGPEFLTYFNYEAQPDKSGLPSDRFSAERPEGSISTLTIQRTEQRDSAMYRCASSQRQGAEAFFGQGTRLTVV.

This clonotype was seen a few times. The genes are TRBV10-3 and TRBJ1-1; D unresolved. The CDR3 contains 13 residues. The V end lost 6 bases, the J end lost 6 bases, and 14 bases lay between the germline ends. Germline-derived CDR1 and CDR2 are ENHRY and SYGVKD. The CDR3 reads CAISDGGKAEAFF. The CDR3 region has the DNA TGTGCCATCAGCGACGGAGGGAAGGCTGAAGCTTTCTTT.

V is TRBV6-1 and J is TRBJ2-1, with unresolved D. Germline V CDR1 and CDR2: MNHNS, SASEGT. Trimming removed 5 bases at V and 5 bases at J, with 7 bases between. The CDR3 runs to 12 residues. The CDR3, as DNA: TGTGCCAGCAGTCTTCGGAACAATGAGCAGTTCTTC. Its translation: CASSLRNNEQFF.

CDR3 coding DNA: TGCAGTGCTAGGTCTGACAGCGTCCAGACACAGCATTTT. As protein: CSARSDSVQTQHF. The rearrangement links TRBV20-1 to TRBJ1-5, with D perhaps matching TRBD1 (5 bases). CDR1 and CDR2 from the germline V gene are DFQATT and SNEGSKA (reference sequence). The CDR3 covers 13 residues. The ends were cut back, 3 bases at V and 13 bases at J, with 19 bases in the middle.

V usage is TRBV27 and J usage is TRBJ1-5; no clear D gene. The CDR3 has 14 residues. The germline V gene has CDR1 MNHEY and CDR2 SMNVEV (reference sequence). V lost 6 bases and J lost 4, with 13 bases in between. The CDR3 DNA follows: TGTGCCAGCAGGGGTGGAATTCCGAATCAGCCCCAGCATTTT. Amino acid sequence: CASRGGIPNQPQHF.

The CDR3 nucleotides read TGTGCCAGCAGTTTAGGGCGCAGGGGTTCTAACTATGGCTACACCTTC. As protein: CASSLGRRGSNYGYTF. V usage is TRBV28 and J usage is TRBJ1-2, with TRBD1 as a possible D gene (6 bases). The V gene lost 2 bases and the J gene lost 0 bases, with 13 bases spanning the gap. This CDR3 is built from 16 residues. Germline V gives CDR1 MDHEN, CDR2 SYDVKM.